A selection of T cell receptor beta chains follows, all from one sample in a study of T cells in Graves' hyperthyroidism and ophthalmopathy. TCRdb reprocessed the multiplex PCR reads with MiXCR, giving one entry per CDR3 protein. The sample shows more than 300,000 distinct CDR3 sequences, more than 12% of them seen only once. What was sequenced was blood. These receptors were obtained from a woman in her twenties or thirties with Graves' ophthalmopathy. CDR3s include the opening cysteine and the closing phenylalanine or tryptophan. The D gene is left open where the match is weak. Clone size is shown for a subset of rows, as once, few, many or a class of expanded clone.

D gene: NA
V gene: TRBV11-2
J gene: TRBJ2-3
clone size: many
CDR3 protein: CASSFSLRTDTQYF
CDR3 DNA: TGTGCCAGCAGCTTTTCCCTCCGCACAGATACGCAGTATTTT

D gene: TRBD2
V gene: TRBV12-3/TRBV12-4
J gene: TRBJ2-5
clone size: many
CDR3 protein: CASSFSRTSGGRGETQYF
CDR3 DNA: TGTGCCAGCAGTTTCTCCCGGACTAGCGGGGGGCGGGGAGAGACCCAGTACTTC

D gene: NA
V gene: TRBV14
J gene: TRBJ1-1
clone size: NA
CDR3 protein: CASGQVRNTEAFF
CDR3 DNA: TGTGCCAGCGGCCAAGTTCGGAACACTGAAGCTTTCTTT

D gene: NA
V gene: TRBV12-3/TRBV12-4
J gene: TRBJ2-7
clone size: NA
CDR3 protein: CASSATGKALSYEQYF
CDR3 DNA: TGTGCCAGCAGTGCGACGGGTAAAGCCCTCTCCTACGAGCAGTACTTC

D gene: TRBD1
V gene: TRBV2
J gene: TRBJ2-7
clone size: many
CDR3 protein: CASRAGTGTEQYF
CDR3 DNA: TGTGCCAGCAGAGCCGGGACAGGCACCGAGCAGTACTTC

D gene: NA
V gene: TRBV7-6
J gene: TRBJ1-6
clone size: once
CDR3 protein: CASSPTNKNSPLHF
CDR3 DNA: TGTGCCAGCAGCCCGACGAATAAGAATTCACCCCTCCACTTT

D gene: NA
V gene: TRBV7-2
J gene: TRBJ1-2
clone size: many
CDR3 protein: CASSLVQGGGYTF
CDR3 DNA: TGTGCCAGCAGCTTAGTTCAGGGAGGTGGCTACACCTTC

D gene: NA
V gene: TRBV7-2
J gene: TRBJ1-1
clone size: many
CDR3 protein: CASSLFFLRAEKAFF
CDR3 DNA: TGTGCCAGCAGCTTATTTTTTCTTCGGGCCGAGAAGGCTTTCTTT

D gene: NA
V gene: TRBV19
J gene: TRBJ2-7
clone size: NA
CDR3 protein: CATCLGGYEQYF
CDR3 DNA: TGTGCCACTTGTTTGGGAGGCTACGAGCAGTACTTC

D gene: TRBD1
V gene: TRBV12-3/TRBV12-4
J gene: TRBJ1-2
clone size: few
CDR3 protein: CASSPGTGGINYGYTF
CDR3 DNA: TGTGCCAGCAGTCCCGGGACAGGGGGCATTAACTATGGCTACACCTTC

D gene: TRBD2
V gene: TRBV19
J gene: TRBJ2-2
clone size: NA
CDR3 protein: CASSPNNWPALRGSNTGELFF
CDR3 DNA: TGTGCCAGTAGTCCCAACAACTGGCCCGCCTTGCGGGGGAGCAACACCGGGGAGCTGTTTTTT

D gene: TRBD1
V gene: TRBV19
J gene: TRBJ1-2
clone size: NA
CDR3 protein: CASSMLNSGQGGGYTF
CDR3 DNA: TGTGCCAGTAGTATGTTAAACTCCGGACAGGGCGGCGGCTACACCTTC

D gene: TRBD2
V gene: TRBV24-1
J gene: TRBJ2-2
clone size: NA
CDR3 protein: CATSDGTSDGELFF
CDR3 DNA: TGTGCCACCAGTGATGGGACTAGCGACGGGGAGCTGTTTTTT

D gene: TRBD1
V gene: TRBV27
J gene: TRBJ2-2
clone size: NA
CDR3 protein: CASSFLPGGIGGELFF
CDR3 DNA: TGTGCCAGCAGTTTCCTTCCAGGGGGTATCGGCGGGGAGCTGTTTTTT

D gene: NA
V gene: TRBV7-6
J gene: TRBJ2-7
clone size: many
CDR3 protein: CASSLASAFGFLCYEQYF
CDR3 DNA: TGTGCCAGCAGCTTAGCGAGTGCCTTCGGGTTTCTATGCTACGAGCAGTACTTC

D gene: NA
V gene: TRBV5-1
J gene: TRBJ2-3
clone size: few
CDR3 protein: CASSLAASFSTDTQYF
CDR3 DNA: TGCGCCAGCAGCTTGGCGGCTAGCTTCAGTACAGATACGCAGTATTTT

D gene: NA
V gene: TRBV12-3/TRBV12-4
J gene: TRBJ2-1
clone size: many
CDR3 protein: CASAKGGDNEQFF
CDR3 DNA: TGTGCCTCGGCTAAGGGGGGGGACAATGAGCAGTTCTTC

D gene: TRBD2
V gene: TRBV27
J gene: TRBJ2-3
clone size: many
CDR3 protein: CASSDRLAVTDTQYF
CDR3 DNA: TGTGCCAGCAGTGACCGACTAGCTGTCACAGATACGCAGTATTTT

D gene: NA
V gene: TRBV11-2
J gene: TRBJ1-2
clone size: many
CDR3 protein: CASSLDSANYGYTF
CDR3 DNA: TGTGCCAGCAGCTTAGATAGTGCGAACTATGGCTACACCTTC

D gene: NA
V gene: TRBV6-2/TRBV6-3
J gene: TRBJ2-7
clone size: NA
CDR3 protein: CASRVSRLYEQHF
CDR3 DNA: TGTGCCAGCAGGGTGTCCCGACTCTACGAGCAGCACTTC

D gene: NA
V gene: TRBV5-1
J gene: TRBJ1-4
clone size: NA
CDR3 protein: CASSLGAATNEKLFF
CDR3 DNA: TGCGCCAGCAGCTTGGGGGCCGCAACTAATGAAAAACTGTTTTTT

D gene: TRBD1
V gene: TRBV20-1
J gene: TRBJ2-7
clone size: many
CDR3 protein: CSAALPGQGYEQYF
CDR3 DNA: TGCAGTGCCGCACTTCCTGGACAGGGTTACGAGCAGTACTTC